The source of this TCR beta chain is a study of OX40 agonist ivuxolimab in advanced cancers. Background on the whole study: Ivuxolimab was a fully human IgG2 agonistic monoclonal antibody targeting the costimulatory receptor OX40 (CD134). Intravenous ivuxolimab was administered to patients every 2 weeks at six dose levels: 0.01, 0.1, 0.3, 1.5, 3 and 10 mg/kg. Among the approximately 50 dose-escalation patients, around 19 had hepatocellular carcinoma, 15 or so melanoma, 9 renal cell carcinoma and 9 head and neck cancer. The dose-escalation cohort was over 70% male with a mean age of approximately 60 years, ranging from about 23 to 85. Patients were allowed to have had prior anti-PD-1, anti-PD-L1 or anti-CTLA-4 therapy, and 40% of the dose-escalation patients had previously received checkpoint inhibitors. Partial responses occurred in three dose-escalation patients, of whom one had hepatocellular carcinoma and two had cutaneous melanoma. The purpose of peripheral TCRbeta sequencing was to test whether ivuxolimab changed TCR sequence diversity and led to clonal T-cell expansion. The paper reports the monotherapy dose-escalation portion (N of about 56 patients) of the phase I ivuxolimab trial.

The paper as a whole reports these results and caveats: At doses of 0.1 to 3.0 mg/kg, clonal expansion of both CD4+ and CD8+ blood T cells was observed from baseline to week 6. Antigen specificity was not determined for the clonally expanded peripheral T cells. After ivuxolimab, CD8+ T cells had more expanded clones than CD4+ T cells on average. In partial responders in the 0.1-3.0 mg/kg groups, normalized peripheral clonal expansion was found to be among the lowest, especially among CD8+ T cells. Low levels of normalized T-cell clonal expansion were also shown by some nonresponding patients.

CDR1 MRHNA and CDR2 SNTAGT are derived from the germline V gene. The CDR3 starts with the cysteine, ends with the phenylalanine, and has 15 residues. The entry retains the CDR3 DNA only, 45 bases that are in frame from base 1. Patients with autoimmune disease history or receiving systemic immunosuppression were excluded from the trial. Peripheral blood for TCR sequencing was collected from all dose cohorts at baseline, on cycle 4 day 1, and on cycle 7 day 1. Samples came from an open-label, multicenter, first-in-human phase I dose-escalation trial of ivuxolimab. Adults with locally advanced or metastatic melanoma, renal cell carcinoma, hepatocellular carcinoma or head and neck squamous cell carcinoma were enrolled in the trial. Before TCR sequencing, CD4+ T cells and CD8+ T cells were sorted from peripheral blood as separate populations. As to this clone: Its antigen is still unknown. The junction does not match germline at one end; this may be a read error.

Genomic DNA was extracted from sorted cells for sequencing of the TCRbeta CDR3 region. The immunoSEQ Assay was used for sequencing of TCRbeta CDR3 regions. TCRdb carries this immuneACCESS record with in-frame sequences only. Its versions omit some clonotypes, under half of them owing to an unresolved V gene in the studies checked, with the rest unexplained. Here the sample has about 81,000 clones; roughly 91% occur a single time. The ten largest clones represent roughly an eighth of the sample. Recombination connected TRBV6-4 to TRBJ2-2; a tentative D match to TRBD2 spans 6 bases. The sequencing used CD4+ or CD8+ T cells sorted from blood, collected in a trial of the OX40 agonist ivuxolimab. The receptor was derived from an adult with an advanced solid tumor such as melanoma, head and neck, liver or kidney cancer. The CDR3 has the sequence CVSSDAGSYTGELFF. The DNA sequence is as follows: TGTGTCAGCAGTGACGCGGGATCTTACACCGGGGAGCTGTTTTTT.